This record looks at one T cell receptor beta chain sequence and its context. Its antigen remains unknown. After removal of 6 bases from V and 1 base from J, the junction contained 11 bases not matched to a gene. The CDR3 contains 17 residues. The germline CDR1 and CDR2 sequences are MNHNS and SASEGT. This sample is part of a study of blood T cells in healthy people across ages. The study, taken as a whole, reports: CMV status of donors was unknown, possibly confounding expanded clonotype changes. Older age coincided with a roughly linear decline in TCR beta diversity per million T cells.

The authors ran a second PCR of roughly 6 to 12 cycles using a sample-barcoded 5' primer and a J-beta primer mix. TCRdb re-called the 5' RACE reads through MiXCR, storing one row per CDR3 protein. The sample contains approximately 940,000 distinct CDR3 sequences, around 49% of which appear only once. Per-sample yields of isolated PBMCs were at least 6 million. The genes are TRBV6-1 and TRBJ2-4, with 8 bases fitting TRBD1. The material sequenced was blood. The clonotype originates from a man younger than 40 in good health. The CDR3 loop is CASRPDQGALAKNIQYF. In nucleotides, the CDR3 is TGTGCCAGCAGACCGGACCAGGGGGCGCTGGCCAAAAACATTCAGTACTTC.